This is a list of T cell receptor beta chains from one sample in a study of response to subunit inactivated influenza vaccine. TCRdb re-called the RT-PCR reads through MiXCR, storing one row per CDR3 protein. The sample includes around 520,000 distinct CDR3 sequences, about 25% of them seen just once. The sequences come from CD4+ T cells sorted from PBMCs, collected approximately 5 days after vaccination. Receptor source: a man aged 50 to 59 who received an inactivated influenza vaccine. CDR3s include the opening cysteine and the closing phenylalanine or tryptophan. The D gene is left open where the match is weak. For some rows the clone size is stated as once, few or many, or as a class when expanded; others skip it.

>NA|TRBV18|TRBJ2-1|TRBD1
CASSPPGQGIHNEQFF
TGTGCCAGCTCACCTCCGGGACAGGGTATACACAATGAGCAGTTCTTC
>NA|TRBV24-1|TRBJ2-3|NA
CATAGVIGSTDTQYF
TGTGCCACCGCTGGAGTGATAGGATCCACAGATACGCAGTATTTT
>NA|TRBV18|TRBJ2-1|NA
CASSPLDFDEQFF
TGTGCCAGCTCACCCCTAGACTTTGATGAGCAGTTCTTC
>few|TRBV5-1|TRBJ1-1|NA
CASSFQQGRNTEAFF
TGCGCCAGCAGCTTCCAACAGGGACGAAACACTGAAGCTTTCTTT
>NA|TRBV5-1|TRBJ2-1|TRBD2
CASSLDSGTVDEQFF
TGCGCCAGCAGCTTGGATAGCGGGACGGTTGATGAGCAGTTCTTC
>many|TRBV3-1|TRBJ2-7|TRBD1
CASSARQGPYEQYF
TGTGCCAGCAGCGCTCGACAGGGCCCCTACGAGCAGTACTTC
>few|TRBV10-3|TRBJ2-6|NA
CAISEGRNSGANVLTF
TGTGCCATCAGTGAGGGACGGAACTCTGGGGCCAACGTCCTGACTTTC
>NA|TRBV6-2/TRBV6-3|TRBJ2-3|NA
CANSRTGTDTQYF
TGTGCCAATTCCCGGACAGGCACAGATACGCAGTATTTT
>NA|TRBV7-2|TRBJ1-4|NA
CASSLRRGTNEKLFF
TGTGCCAGCAGCTTACGGAGGGGGACGAATGAAAAACTGTTTTTT
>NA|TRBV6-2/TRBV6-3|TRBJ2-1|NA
CASKKGRQGGEQFF
TGTGCCAGCAAAAAGGGCAGGCAGGGTGGTGAGCAGTTCTTC
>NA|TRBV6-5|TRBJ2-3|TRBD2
CASSYSQLAGAVDTQYF
TGTGCCAGCAGTTACTCTCAACTAGCGGGAGCCGTAGATACGCAGTATTTT
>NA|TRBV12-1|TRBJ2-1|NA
CASSSTSGGAKNNEQFF
TGTGCCAGCAGCTCAACTAGCGGGGGTGCTAAAAACAATGAGCAGTTCTTC
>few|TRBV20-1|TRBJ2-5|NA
CSASHRDETQYF
TGCAGTGCTAGTCACAGGGACGAGACCCAGTACTTC